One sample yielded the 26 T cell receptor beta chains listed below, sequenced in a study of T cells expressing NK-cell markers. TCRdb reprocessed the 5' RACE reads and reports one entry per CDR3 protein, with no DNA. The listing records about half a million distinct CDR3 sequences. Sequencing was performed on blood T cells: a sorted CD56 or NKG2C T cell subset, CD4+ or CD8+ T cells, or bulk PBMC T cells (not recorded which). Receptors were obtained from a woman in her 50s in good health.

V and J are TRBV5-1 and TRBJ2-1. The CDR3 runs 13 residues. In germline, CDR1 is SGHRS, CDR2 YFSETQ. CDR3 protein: CASSLVSANEQFF.

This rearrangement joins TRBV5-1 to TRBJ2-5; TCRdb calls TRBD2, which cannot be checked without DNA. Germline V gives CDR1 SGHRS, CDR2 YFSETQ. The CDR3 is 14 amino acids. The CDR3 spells CASSNMGSWETQYF.

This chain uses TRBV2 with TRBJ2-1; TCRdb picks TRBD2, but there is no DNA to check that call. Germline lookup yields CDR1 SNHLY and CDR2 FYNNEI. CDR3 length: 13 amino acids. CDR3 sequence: CARQAGTSYEQFF. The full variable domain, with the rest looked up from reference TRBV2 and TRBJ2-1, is EPEVTQTPSHQVTQMGQEVILRCVPISNHLYFYWYRQILGQKVEFLVSFYNNEISEKSEIFDDQFSVERPDGSNFTLKIRSTKLEDSAMYFCARQAGTSYEQFFGPGTRLTVL.

The CDR3 loop is CGAGDRLISNQPQHF. The chain links TRBV20-1 to TRBJ1-5; no DNA is available, so the TRBD1 call from TCRdb remains unchecked. From germline, CDR1 is DFQATT and CDR2 SNEGSKA (reference sequence). The CDR3 runs 15 residues.

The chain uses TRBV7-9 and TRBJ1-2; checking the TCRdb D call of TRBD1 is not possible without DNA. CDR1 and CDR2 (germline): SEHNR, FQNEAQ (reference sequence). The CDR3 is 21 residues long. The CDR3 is CASSYLPVTGGEFEANYGYTF.

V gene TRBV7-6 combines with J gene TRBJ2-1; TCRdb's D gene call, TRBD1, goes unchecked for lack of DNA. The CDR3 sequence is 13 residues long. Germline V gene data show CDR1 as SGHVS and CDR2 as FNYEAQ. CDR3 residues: CASSSGTDNEQFF.

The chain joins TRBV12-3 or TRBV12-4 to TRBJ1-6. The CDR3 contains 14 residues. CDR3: CASSLVQGVSPLHF.

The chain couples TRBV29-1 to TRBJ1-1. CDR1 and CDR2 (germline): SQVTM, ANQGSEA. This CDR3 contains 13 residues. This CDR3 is CSVPPARGTEAFF.

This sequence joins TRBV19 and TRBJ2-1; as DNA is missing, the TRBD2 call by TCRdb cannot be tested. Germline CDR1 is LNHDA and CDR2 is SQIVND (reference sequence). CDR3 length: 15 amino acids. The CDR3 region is CASSIYAGGQYEQFF. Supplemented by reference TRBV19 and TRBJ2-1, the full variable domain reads DGGITQSPKYLFRKEGQNVTLSCEQNLNHDAMYWYRQDPGQGLRLIYYSQIVNDFQKGDIAEGYSVSREKKESFPLTVTSAQKNPTAFYLCASSIYAGGQYEQFFGPGTRLTVL.

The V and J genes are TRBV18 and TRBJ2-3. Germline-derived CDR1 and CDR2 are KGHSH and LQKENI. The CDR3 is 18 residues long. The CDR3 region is CASSPPMAGSYSTDTQYF.

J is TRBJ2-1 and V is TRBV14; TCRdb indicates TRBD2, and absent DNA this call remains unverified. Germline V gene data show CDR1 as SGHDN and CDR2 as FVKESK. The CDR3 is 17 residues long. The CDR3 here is CASSQVNSGVGYNEQFF.

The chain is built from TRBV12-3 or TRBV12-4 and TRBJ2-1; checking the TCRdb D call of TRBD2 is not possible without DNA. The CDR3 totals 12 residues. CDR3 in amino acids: CAIAVDYNEQFF.

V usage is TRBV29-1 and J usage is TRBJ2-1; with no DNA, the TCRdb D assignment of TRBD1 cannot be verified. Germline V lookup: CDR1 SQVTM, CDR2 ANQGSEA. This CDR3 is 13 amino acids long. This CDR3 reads CSALDRVGSEQFF.

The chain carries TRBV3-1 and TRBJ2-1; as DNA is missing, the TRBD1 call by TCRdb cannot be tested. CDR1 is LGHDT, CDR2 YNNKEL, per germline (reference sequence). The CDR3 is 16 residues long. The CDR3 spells CASTPGQQSFYNEQFF.

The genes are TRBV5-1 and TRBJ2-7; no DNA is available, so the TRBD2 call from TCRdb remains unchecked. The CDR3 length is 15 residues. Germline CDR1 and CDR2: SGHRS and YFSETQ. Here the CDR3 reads CASSPLTSGSYEQYF.

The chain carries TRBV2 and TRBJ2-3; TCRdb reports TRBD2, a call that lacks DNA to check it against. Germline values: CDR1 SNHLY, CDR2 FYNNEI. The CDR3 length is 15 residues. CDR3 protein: CASSVMTSGGDTQYF.

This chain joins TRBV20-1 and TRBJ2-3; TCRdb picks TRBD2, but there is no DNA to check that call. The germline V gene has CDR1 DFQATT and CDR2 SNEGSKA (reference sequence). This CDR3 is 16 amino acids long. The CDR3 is CSARRGLAGGTDTQYF.

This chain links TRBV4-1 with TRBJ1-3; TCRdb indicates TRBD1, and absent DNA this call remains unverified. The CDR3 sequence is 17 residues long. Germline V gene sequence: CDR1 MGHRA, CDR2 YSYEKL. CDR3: CASSLGQQGFPGNTIYF.

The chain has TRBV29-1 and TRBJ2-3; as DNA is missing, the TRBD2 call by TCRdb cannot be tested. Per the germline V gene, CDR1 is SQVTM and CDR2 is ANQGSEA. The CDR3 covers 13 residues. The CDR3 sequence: CSVRRPLTDTQYF.

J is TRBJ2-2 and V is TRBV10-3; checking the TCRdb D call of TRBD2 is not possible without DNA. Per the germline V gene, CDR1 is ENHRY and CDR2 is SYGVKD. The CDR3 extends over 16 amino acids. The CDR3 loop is CAISRTSGANTGELFF.

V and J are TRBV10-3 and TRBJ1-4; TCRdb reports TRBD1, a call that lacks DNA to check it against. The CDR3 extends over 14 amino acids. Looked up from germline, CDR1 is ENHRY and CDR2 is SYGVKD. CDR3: CAIGPTGGGEKLFF.

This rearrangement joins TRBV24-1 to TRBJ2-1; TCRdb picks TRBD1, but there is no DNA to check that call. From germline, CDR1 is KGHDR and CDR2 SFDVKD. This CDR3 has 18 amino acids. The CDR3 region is CATSDPRDRGSSYNEQFF.

The CDR3: CASSLGGAVNEQFF. This chain connects TRBV12-3 or TRBV12-4 to TRBJ2-1; the TCRdb call, TRBD1, lacks DNA for checking. CDR3 length: 14 amino acids.

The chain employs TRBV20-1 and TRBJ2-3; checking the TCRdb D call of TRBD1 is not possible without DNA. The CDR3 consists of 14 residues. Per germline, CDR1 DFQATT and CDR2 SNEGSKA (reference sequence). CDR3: CSAHWAGRGNTQYF.

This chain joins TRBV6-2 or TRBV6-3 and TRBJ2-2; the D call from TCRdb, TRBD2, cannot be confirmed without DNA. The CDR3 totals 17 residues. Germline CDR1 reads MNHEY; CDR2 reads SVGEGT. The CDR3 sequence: CASSYSTLTSGTGELFF.

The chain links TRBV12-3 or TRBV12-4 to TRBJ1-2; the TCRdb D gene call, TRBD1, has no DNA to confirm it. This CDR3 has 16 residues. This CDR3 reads CASSSGTAPRSYGYTF.